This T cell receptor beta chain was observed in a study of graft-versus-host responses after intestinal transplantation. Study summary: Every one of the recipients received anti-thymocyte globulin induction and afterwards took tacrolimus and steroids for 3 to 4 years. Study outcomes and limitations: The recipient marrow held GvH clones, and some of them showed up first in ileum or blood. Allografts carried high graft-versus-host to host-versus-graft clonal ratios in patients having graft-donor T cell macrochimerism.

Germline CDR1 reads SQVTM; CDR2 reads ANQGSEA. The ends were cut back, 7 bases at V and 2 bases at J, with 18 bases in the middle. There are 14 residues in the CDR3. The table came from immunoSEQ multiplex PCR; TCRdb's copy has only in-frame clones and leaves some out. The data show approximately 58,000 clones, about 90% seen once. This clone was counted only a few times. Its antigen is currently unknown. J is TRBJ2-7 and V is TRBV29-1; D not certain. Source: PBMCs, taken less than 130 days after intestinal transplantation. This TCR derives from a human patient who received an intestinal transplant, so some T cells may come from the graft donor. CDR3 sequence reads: CSARVTPRTYEQYF. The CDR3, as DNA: TGCAGCGCCAGAGTGACTCCCCGGACCTACGAGCAGTACTTC.